Listed below are T cell receptor beta chains from one sample, sequenced in a study of T cell responses to AZD1222 COVID-19 vaccine. Repertoires were generated with immunoSEQ multiplex PCR, while TCRdb's copy carries only in-frame clones and drops some. The sample records 130,000 or so clones, about 94% being singletons. This specimen was peripheral blood, taken 28 days after the second AZD1222 dose. All receptors come from an adult who received the AZD1222 COVID-19 vaccine. CDR3s include the opening cysteine and the closing phenylalanine or tryptophan. The D gene is left open where the match is weak. Expanded clones are given a class, and other clones once, few, many or no size at all.

d_gene: .; j_gene: TRBJ1-1; len: 12; abundance: .; v_gene: TRBV19; CDR3aa: CATRGWSTEAFF; CDR3nt: TGTGCCACTCGCGGGTGGAGCACTGAAGCTTTCTTT
d_gene: .; j_gene: TRBJ2-5; len: 17; abundance: .; v_gene: TRBV11-3; CDR3aa: CASSLGQGTDRLETQYF; CDR3nt: TGTGCCAGCAGCTTAGGTCAAGGGACGGACAGACTAGAGACCCAGTACTTC
d_gene: .; j_gene: TRBJ1-1; len: 16; abundance: .; v_gene: TRBV6-2/TRBV6-3; CDR3aa: CASSYSISEYGTEAFF; CDR3nt: TGTGCCAGCAGTTACTCGATTTCTGAGTACGGCACTGAAGCTTTCTTT
d_gene: TRBD2; j_gene: TRBJ2-1; len: 14; abundance: .; v_gene: TRBV29-1; CDR3aa: CSVALAGIYNEQFF; CDR3nt: TGCAGCGTCGCGCTAGCGGGAATCTACAATGAGCAGTTCTTC
d_gene: .; j_gene: TRBJ2-7; len: 14; abundance: .; v_gene: TRBV10-3; CDR3aa: CAISVGPGPEEQYF; CDR3nt: TGTGCCATCAGCGTGGGACCGGGTCCGGAGGAGCAGTACTTC
d_gene: .; j_gene: TRBJ1-5; len: 16; abundance: .; v_gene: TRBV18; CDR3aa: CASSPFGGESNQPQHF; CDR3nt: TGTGCCAGCTCACCCTTTGGCGGCGAAAGCAATCAGCCCCAGCATTTT
d_gene: .; j_gene: TRBJ2-7; len: 15; abundance: .; v_gene: TRBV6-2/TRBV6-3; CDR3aa: CASSVGGTNDYEQYF; CDR3nt: TGTGCCAGCAGCGTGGGGGGGACAAACGACTACGAGCAGTACTTC
d_gene: .; j_gene: TRBJ2-6; len: 16; abundance: .; v_gene: TRBV21-1; CDR3aa: CASSITGAYGANVLTF; CDR3nt: TGTGCCAGCAGCATAACCGGGGCTTATGGGGCCAACGTCCTGACTTTC
d_gene: .; j_gene: TRBJ2-7; len: 14; abundance: .; v_gene: TRBV6-2/TRBV6-3; CDR3aa: CASSYAGDSYEQYF; CDR3nt: TGTGCCAGCAGTTACGCAGGAGACTCCTACGAGCAGTACTTC
d_gene: .; j_gene: TRBJ1-1; len: 16; abundance: .; v_gene: TRBV29-1; CDR3aa: CSVEGSPGTDLNEAFF; CDR3nt: TGCAGCGTTGAAGGCTCGCCCGGGACCGACCTTAATGAAGCTTTCTTT
d_gene: TRBD2; j_gene: TRBJ2-1; len: 14; abundance: .; v_gene: TRBV28; CDR3aa: CASSPPASGRRKFF; CDR3nt: TGTGCCAGCAGCCCGCCGGCGAGCGGGAGAAGGAAGTTCTTC
d_gene: .; j_gene: TRBJ2-7; len: 18; abundance: .; v_gene: TRBV3-1/TRBV3-2; CDR3aa: CASSQDVWKRVGVYEQYF; CDR3nt: TGTGCCAGCAGCCAAGATGTCTGGAAGAGGGTCGGTGTCTACGAGCAGTACTTC
d_gene: .; j_gene: TRBJ1-6; len: 16; abundance: once; v_gene: TRBV24-1; CDR3aa: CATSETPRRAGSPLHF; CDR3nt: TGTGCCACCAGTGAAACCCCCCGCCGGGCCGGGTCACCCCTCCACTTT
d_gene: .; j_gene: TRBJ2-5; len: 15; abundance: .; v_gene: TRBV4-1; CDR3aa: CASSALSRGGETQYF; CDR3nt: TGCGCCAGCAGCGCCCTTAGCCGGGGTGGGGAGACCCAGTACTTC
d_gene: .; j_gene: TRBJ1-1; len: 13; abundance: .; v_gene: TRBV4-3; CDR3aa: CASSLLTASEAFF; CDR3nt: TGCGCCAGCAGCCTCCTGACAGCTTCAGAAGCTTTCTTT
d_gene: .; j_gene: TRBJ2-7; len: 12; abundance: .; v_gene: TRBV6-2/TRBV6-3; CDR3aa: CASGPGSVSQYF; CDR3nt: TGTGCCAGCGGCCCAGGGAGCGTCTCGCAGTACTTC
d_gene: .; j_gene: TRBJ2-1; len: 13; abundance: .; v_gene: TRBV5-4; CDR3aa: CASSPSRGLEQFF; CDR3nt: TGTGCCAGCAGCCCCTCGAGAGGGCTAGAGCAGTTCTTC
d_gene: .; j_gene: TRBJ1-1; len: 16; abundance: .; v_gene: TRBV7-2; CDR3aa: CASSSQGAGSHTEAFF; CDR3nt: TGTGCCAGCAGCTCTCAAGGGGCAGGGAGTCACACTGAAGCTTTCTTT
d_gene: .; j_gene: TRBJ1-2; len: 12; abundance: .; v_gene: TRBV7-9; CDR3aa: CASSQPGRGYTF; CDR3nt: TGTGCCAGCAGCCAACCGGGGAGAGGCTACACCTTC
d_gene: .; j_gene: TRBJ2-7; len: 13; abundance: .; v_gene: TRBV4-2; CDR3aa: CASSLGAGSEQYF; CDR3nt: TGTGCCAGCAGCTTGGGGGCCGGCTCCGAGCAGTACTTC
d_gene: .; j_gene: TRBJ2-1; len: 14; abundance: .; v_gene: TRBV5-4; CDR3aa: CASSLQLGGNEQFF; CDR3nt: TGTGCCAGCAGCTTGCAGCTGGGAGGCAATGAGCAGTTCTTC
d_gene: TRBD1; j_gene: TRBJ1-2; len: 12; abundance: .; v_gene: TRBV2; CDR3aa: CATPGQFYGYTF; CDR3nt: TGTGCCACCCCGGGACAGTTCTATGGCTACACCTTC
d_gene: .; j_gene: TRBJ2-2; len: 16; abundance: .; v_gene: TRBV5-6; CDR3aa: CASSQSRQVNTGELFF; CDR3nt: TGTGCCAGCAGCCAGTCACGACAGGTGAACACCGGGGAGCTGTTTTTT
d_gene: .; j_gene: TRBJ1-1; len: 15; abundance: .; v_gene: TRBV6-5; CDR3aa: CASSYGGGGNTEAFF; CDR3nt: TGTGCCAGCAGTTACGGGGGAGGGGGGAACACTGAAGCTTTCTTT
d_gene: .; j_gene: TRBJ1-1; len: 12; abundance: .; v_gene: TRBV6-5; CDR3aa: CASKVGITEAFF; CDR3nt: TGTGCCAGCAAAGTGGGTATAACTGAAGCTTTCTTT
d_gene: .; j_gene: TRBJ1-2; len: 14; abundance: .; v_gene: TRBV7-2; CDR3aa: CASSPLTGSYGYTF; CDR3nt: TGTGCCAGCAGCCCCCTAACAGGGTCATATGGCTACACCTTC
d_gene: .; j_gene: TRBJ2-1; len: 12; abundance: .; v_gene: TRBV7-7; CDR3aa: CASAPGQGEQFF; CDR3nt: TGTGCTAGCGCCCCGGGGCAAGGGGAGCAGTTCTTC
d_gene: TRBD2; j_gene: TRBJ2-2; len: 17; abundance: .; v_gene: TRBV15; CDR3aa: CATSRPTSGRHTGELFF; CDR3nt: TGTGCCACCAGCAGGCCGACTAGCGGGAGACACACCGGGGAGCTGTTTTTT
d_gene: .; j_gene: TRBJ1-1; len: 12; abundance: few; v_gene: TRBV29-1; CDR3aa: CSVGLMNTEAFF; CDR3nt: TGCAGCGTTGGACTAATGAACACTGAAGCTTTCTTT
d_gene: .; j_gene: TRBJ2-7; len: 13; abundance: .; v_gene: TRBV4-3; CDR3aa: CASSQDTRYEQYF; CDR3nt: TGCGCCAGCAGCCAAGATACCAGATACGAGCAGTACTTC
d_gene: TRBD1; j_gene: TRBJ2-3; len: 16; abundance: .; v_gene: TRBV7-9; CDR3aa: CASSLSQQGTTDTQYF; CDR3nt: TGTGCCAGCAGCTTAAGCCAACAGGGGACAACAGATACGCAGTATTTT
d_gene: .; j_gene: TRBJ1-1; len: 13; abundance: .; v_gene: TRBV11-2; CDR3aa: CASSLRENTEAFF; CDR3nt: TGTGCCAGCAGCTTGCGGGAGAACACTGAAGCTTTCTTT
d_gene: .; j_gene: TRBJ1-6; len: 14; abundance: .; v_gene: TRBV3-1/TRBV3-2; CDR3aa: CASSPGGGNSPLHF; CDR3nt: TGTGCCAGCAGCCCCGGGGGGGGTAATTCACCCCTCCACTTT
d_gene: TRBD1; j_gene: TRBJ2-1; len: 12; abundance: .; v_gene: TRBV7-9; CDR3aa: CASSLAGDRVFF; CDR3nt: TGTGCCAGCAGCTTAGCGGGCGACAGGGTATTCTTC
d_gene: .; j_gene: TRBJ1-2; len: 15; abundance: .; v_gene: TRBV15; CDR3aa: CATSRDPRGAGGYTF; CDR3nt: TGTGCCACCAGCAGAGATCCGAGAGGCGCGGGTGGCTACACCTTC
d_gene: TRBD2; j_gene: TRBJ2-4; len: 17; abundance: .; v_gene: TRBV5-1; CDR3aa: CASSLGLAGVAKNIQYF; CDR3nt: TGCGCCAGCAGCTTGGGACTAGCGGGAGTAGCCAAAAACATTCAGTACTTC
d_gene: .; j_gene: TRBJ1-6; len: 13; abundance: .; v_gene: TRBV7-2; CDR3aa: CASRPTLGSPLHF; CDR3nt: TGTGCCAGCAGACCCACACTAGGTTCACCCCTCCACTTT
d_gene: .; j_gene: TRBJ1-5; len: 13; abundance: few; v_gene: TRBV9; CDR3aa: CASSVSLNQPQHF; CDR3nt: TGTGCCAGCAGCGTATCCCTCAATCAGCCCCAGCATTTT
d_gene: .; j_gene: TRBJ1-3; len: 14; abundance: .; v_gene: TRBV5-1; CDR3aa: CASRHRGVGNTIYF; CDR3nt: TGCGCCAGCCGACATCGCGGTGTGGGAAACACCATATATTTT
d_gene: .; j_gene: TRBJ1-5; len: 16; abundance: .; v_gene: TRBV25-1; CDR3aa: CASSEGPQPANQPQHF; CDR3nt: TGTGCCAGCAGTGAGGGACCCCAGCCCGCCAATCAGCCCCAGCATTTT
d_gene: TRBD2; j_gene: TRBJ2-7; len: 16; abundance: .; v_gene: TRBV9; CDR3aa: CASSVGGLASGYEQYF; CDR3nt: TGTGCCAGCAGCGTAGGGGGACTAGCTAGCGGCTACGAGCAGTACTTC
d_gene: TRBD1; j_gene: TRBJ2-2; len: 16; abundance: .; v_gene: TRBV7-2; CDR3aa: CASSLAGTGRAGELFF; CDR3nt: TGTGCCAGCAGCTTAGCCGGGACAGGGAGGGCCGGGGAGCTGTTTTTT
d_gene: TRBD1; j_gene: TRBJ1-2; len: 14; abundance: .; v_gene: TRBV9; CDR3aa: CASSVGQGASGYTF; CDR3nt: TGTGCCAGCAGCGTTGGACAGGGGGCTTCCGGCTACACCTTC
d_gene: .; j_gene: TRBJ1-6; len: 14; abundance: .; v_gene: TRBV5-6; CDR3aa: CASSWWGGGSPLHF; CDR3nt: TGTGCCAGCAGCTGGTGGGGGGGCGGTTCACCCCTCCACTTT
d_gene: .; j_gene: TRBJ2-2; len: 14; abundance: .; v_gene: TRBV5-1; CDR3aa: CASSPGGHTGELFF; CDR3nt: TGCGCCAGCAGCCCTGGCGGACACACCGGGGAGCTGTTTTTT
d_gene: .; j_gene: TRBJ2-3; len: 15; abundance: once; v_gene: TRBV28; CDR3aa: CASSSTDTRGDTQYF; CDR3nt: TGTGCCAGCAGTTCGACGGACACTCGAGGGGATACGCAGTATTTT
d_gene: .; j_gene: TRBJ1-4; len: 16; abundance: .; v_gene: TRBV6-6; CDR3aa: CASSYNIRSSNEKLFF; CDR3nt: TGTGCCAGCAGTTATAACATCAGGTCGTCTAATGAAAAACTGTTTTTT
d_gene: .; j_gene: TRBJ1-5; len: 14; abundance: .; v_gene: TRBV9; CDR3aa: CASSVGVNNQPQHF; CDR3nt: TGTGCCAGCAGCGTCGGAGTGAACAATCAGCCCCAGCATTTT
d_gene: .; j_gene: TRBJ2-3; len: 11; abundance: .; v_gene: TRBV6-5; CDR3aa: CASRSTDTQYF; CDR3nt: TGTGCCAGCCGTAGCACAGATACGCAGTATTTT
d_gene: .; j_gene: TRBJ2-7; len: 14; abundance: .; v_gene: TRBV7-8; CDR3aa: CASSPMGGGYEQYF; CDR3nt: TGTGCCAGCAGCCCAATGGGAGGGGGGTACGAGCAGTACTTC
d_gene: .; j_gene: TRBJ2-5; len: 17; abundance: .; v_gene: TRBV6-1; CDR3aa: CASSEAPRREWERAQYF; CDR3nt: TGTGCCAGCAGTGAAGCGCCTAGAAGGGAGTGGGAGAGGGCCCAGTACTTC
d_gene: .; j_gene: TRBJ1-4; len: 12; abundance: .; v_gene: TRBV11-2; CDR3aa: CASRAYNQKLFF; CDR3nt: TGTGCCAGCAGAGCGTATAACCAAAAACTGTTTTTT
d_gene: .; j_gene: TRBJ2-7; len: 16; abundance: .; v_gene: TRBV11-2; CDR3aa: CASSSTQALISYEQYF; CDR3nt: TGTGCCAGCAGCTCAACTCAGGCACTAATCTCCTACGAGCAGTACTTC
d_gene: .; j_gene: TRBJ2-7; len: 18; abundance: .; v_gene: TRBV3-1/TRBV3-2; CDR3aa: CASSQDPTDSGTSYEQYF; CDR3nt: TGTGCCAGCAGCCAAGATCCAACAGATTCCGGGACCTCCTACGAGCAGTACTTC
d_gene: .; j_gene: TRBJ2-1; len: 17; abundance: once; v_gene: TRBV7-6; CDR3aa: CASSLVISHSSYNEQFF; CDR3nt: TGTGCCAGCAGCTTAGTAATCAGCCATTCCTCCTACAATGAGCAGTTCTTC